A single sample gave rise to the 13 T cell receptor beta chains below, sequenced in a study of CD4 T cell repertoires and nickel. TCRdb re-called the RT-PCR reads with MiXCR, one entry per CDR3 protein. The sample has about 330 distinct CDR3 sequences; 70% to 80% are singletons. The sequenced material came from CD4+ T cells from blood, not recorded whether cultured. The receptors were gathered from a human donor in a nickel allergy study, with or without nickel allergy (not recorded which). It is not recorded whether this sample comes from one donor or several.

V is TRBV20-1 and J is TRBJ2-1; TRBD2 matches 9 bases. The CDR3 is 16 amino acids. Looked up from germline, CDR1 is DFQATT and CDR2 is SNEGSKA (reference sequence). J was trimmed by 9 bases and V by 0 bases; bases with no gene match: 12. The CDR3 spells CSARDRSGTSNTEQFF. The CDR3 region has the DNA TGCAGTGCTAGAGACAGGTCCGGGACTAGCAATACTGAGCAGTTCTTC.

V usage is TRBV4-1 and J usage is TRBJ2-5, with 9 bases aligning to TRBD2. CDR1 and CDR2 (germline): MGHRA, YSYEKL. With 0 bases clipped from V and 5 bases from J, the junction kept 16 bases outside the gene matches. The CDR3 runs to 19 residues. This CDR3 reads CASSQDNGGLSGRMETQYF. The DNA of the CDR3 is TGCGCCAGCAGCCAAGATAACGGCGGACTAAGCGGGAGGATGGAGACCCAGTACTTC.

This clonotype was picked up one time. This chain uses TRBV18 with TRBJ2-7; the D is unclear. CDR3 length: 16 residues. V was pared by 0 bases and J by 3 bases, with 15 bases between. The V gene's germline CDR1 is KGHSH and CDR2 LQKENI. As DNA, the CDR3 is TGTGCCAGCTCACCACCGGCCGGACGGACCAACTACGAGCAGTACTTC. Translating it yields CASSPPAGRTNYEQYF.

The chain recombines TRBV5-1 with TRBJ2-5; no firm D call. Germline V gene lookup returns CDR1 SGHRS and CDR2 YFSETQ. This CDR3 spans 13 amino acids. The germline V and J ends were trimmed by 3 bases and 4 bases, with 10 bases remaining between them. The CDR3 protein is CASSWNNGETQYF. Here the CDR3 DNA reads TGCGCCAGCAGCTGGAACAATGGAGAGACCCAGTACTTC.

The chain joins TRBV7-9 to TRBJ2-7, with 8 positions matching TRBD2. The CDR3 is made up of 15 amino acids. CDR1 and CDR2 (germline): SEHNR, FQNEAQ (reference sequence). Losses at the gene ends were 4 bases for V and 0 bases for J; bases not matched to a gene: 5. The DNA of the CDR3 is TGTGCCAGCAGCTCGAATACTAGCGGCTCCTACGAGCAGTACTTC. This encodes CASSSNTSGSYEQYF.

The gene calls are TRBV24-1 and TRBJ1-5; TRBD1 is a possible D gene (5 bases). This CDR3 region has 14 residues. Trimming stripped 7 bases from V and 5 bases from J, with 14 bases between. CDR1 and CDR2 from the germline V gene are KGHDR and SFDVKD. The CDR3 region has the DNA TGTGCCACCAGAGGAACAGGTACGGATCAGCCCCAGCATTTT. It codes for CATRGTGTDQPQHF.

This chain connects TRBV5-1 to TRBJ1-4, with D tentatively TRBD1 (6 bases). The length of the CDR3 is 14 residues. The V gene lost 7 bases and the J gene lost 7 bases, with 17 bases spanning the gap. Germline lookup yields CDR1 SGHRS and CDR2 YFSETQ. This CDR3 is CASGDVGGVEKLFF. CDR3 DNA sequence: TGCGCCAGCGGGGACGTGGGGGGCGTTGAAAAACTGTTTTTT.

The chain recombines TRBV19 with TRBJ2-4; 7 positions match TRBD1. V was pared by 3 bases and J by 2 bases, with 10 bases of the junction left unmatched. CDR3 length: 17 residues. Germline V lookup: CDR1 LNHDA, CDR2 SQIVND (reference sequence). This CDR3 reads CASSILIGTVTKNIQYF. The CDR3 DNA is TGTGCCAGTAGTATTCTGATCGGGACAGTCACCAAAAACATTCAGTACTTC.

The rearrangement joins TRBV18 to TRBJ2-5, with D perhaps TRBD1 (6 bases). The CDR3 runs 18 residues. CDR1 and CDR2 from the germline V gene are KGHSH and LQKENI. Trimming left V 3 bases short and J 1 base short, with 21 bases between. The CDR3 sequence is CASSPSQPGTMIQETQYF. CDR3 sequence (DNA): TGTGCCAGCTCACCGTCTCAACCCGGGACAATGATCCAAGAGACCCAGTACTTC. The full variable domain, its missing parts supplied by reference TRBV18 and TRBJ2-5, is NAGVMQNPRHLVRRRGQEARLRCSPMKGHSHVYWYRQLPEEGLKFMVYLQKENIIDESGMPKERFSAEFPKEGPSILRIQQVVRGDSAAYFCASSPSQPGTMIQETQYFGPGTRLLVL.

The V gene is TRBV11-2, the J gene TRBJ1-6; no firm D call. The CDR3 runs 15 residues. Germline-derived CDR1 and CDR2 are SGHAT and FQNNGV. Trimming shortened V by 7 bases and J by 7 bases, and 17 bases separated the two germline ends. CDR3 DNA sequence: TGTGCCAGCACCCTAAACCGGATGGGAAATTCACCCCTCCACTTT. This encodes CASTLNRMGNSPLHF. Variable domain in full (rest from reference TRBV11-2 and TRBJ1-6): EAGVAQSPRYKIIEKRQSVAFWCNPISGHATLYWYQQILGQGPKLLIQFQNNGVVDDSQLPKDRFSAERLKGVDSTLKIQPAKLEDSAVYLCASTLNRMGNSPLHFGNGTRLTVT.

The J gene is TRBJ2-3, the V gene TRBV27, with D perhaps matching TRBD2 (5 bases). V lost 3 bases, J lost 1 base, and 17 bases lay in between. Germline V CDR1 and CDR2: MNHEY, SMNVEV (reference sequence). CDR3 length equals 17 residues. This CDR3 reads CASSFDLSGPGTDTQYF. DNA for the CDR3: TGTGCCAGCAGTTTCGATCTCAGCGGCCCAGGCACAGATACGCAGTATTTT.

The J gene is TRBJ2-7, the V gene TRBV20-1; the match to TRBD2 covers 10 bases. The junction had 10 bases not matched to a gene; V was cut back by 2 bases and J by 3 bases. The CDR3 loop spans 16 amino acids. Germline V gene sequence: CDR1 DFQATT, CDR2 SNEGSKA (reference sequence). Here the CDR3 DNA reads TGCAGTGCTAGATCCGAGCGGGAGGGCCTTGGCTACGAGCAGTACTTC. The encoded protein is CSARSEREGLGYEQYF.

The V and J genes are TRBV12-3 or TRBV12-4 and TRBJ2-3, with 10 bases that match TRBD1. The CDR3 is 15 amino acids. The J segment lost 4 bases and the V segment lost 6 bases, leaving 7 bases of the junction unmatched. The CDR3 bases are TGTGCCAGCAGGACAGGGGGCCGGGTTGCAGATACGCAGTATTTT. Its protein product is CASRTGGRVADTQYF.